This passage covers 24 T cell receptor beta chains from one sample sequenced in a study of blood T cell repertoires in COVID-19. The repertoire was sequenced with immunoSEQ multiplex PCR; TCRdb's copy has only in-frame clones and lacks some. The sample shows around 80,000 clones, 80% to 90% of them seen only once. The sequenced sample was peripheral blood. The source of these receptors is a man between 60 and 75 years old with acute or convalescent COVID-19.

The chain links TRBV7-7 to TRBJ2-5; 12 nucleotides align to TRBD2. The CDR3 totals 16 residues. The germline V gene encodes CDR1 SSHAT and CDR2 FNYEAQ (reference sequence). With V trimmed by 6 bases and J by 4 bases, 9 bases remained unmatched. CDR3: CASSLTSGGSGETQYF. CDR3 sequence (DNA): TGTGCCAGCAGTTTGACTAGCGGGGGATCGGGAGAGACCCAGTACTTC.

This chain joins TRBV27 and TRBJ2-7; possibly TRBD1 for D (5 bases). CDR3 length: 14 residues. Germline CDR1 and CDR2: MNHEY and SMNVEV (reference sequence). V was pared by 3 bases and J by 2 bases, with 11 bases between. CDR3 amino acids: CASSFSGPTYEQYF. The DNA for the CDR3 is TGTGCCAGCAGTTTTTCAGGGCCGACCTACGAGCAGTACTTC.

The chain employs TRBV19 and TRBJ2-2, with TRBD1 identical over 8 bases. CDR1 is LNHDA, CDR2 SQIVND, per germline (reference sequence). There are 15 residues in the CDR3. Trimming at V came to 6 bases and at J to 3 bases, leaving 6 bases not matched to a gene. CDR3 in DNA: TGTGCCAGTAGCGGACAGGGAGTGGACACCGGGGAGCTGTTTTTT. Its translation is CASSGQGVDTGELFF.

This clone was recorded only once. The CDR3 DNA sequence: TGTGCCAGCAGACTAACAGGTTTTGACGAGCAGTACTTC. This sequence encodes CASRLTGFDEQYF. The chain is built from TRBV6-5 and TRBJ2-7, with a tentative D call TRBD1 (5 bases). CDR1 is MNHEY and CDR2 is SVGAGI in the germline V gene. This CDR3 has 13 amino acids. Trimming pared 6 bases from V and 5 bases from J, leaving 14 bases between.

The J gene is TRBJ2-7, the V gene TRBV12-3 or TRBV12-4, with a possible D match to TRBD1 (6 bases). The CDR3 length is 13 residues. The V end was cut by 5 bases, the J end by 2 bases, with 10 bases between. This CDR3 is CASSADRTYEQYF. For the CDR3, the DNA is TGTGCCAGCAGTGCGGACAGAACCTACGAGCAGTACTTC.

The chain combines TRBV7-2 with TRBJ2-2; D might be TRBD1 (6 bases). The CDR3 length is 15 residues. Germline CDR1 is SGHTA and CDR2 is FQGNSA. The V and J ends lost 5 bases and 3 bases respectively, with 13 bases between them. The DNA for the CDR3 is TGTGCCAGCAGCCAAAGGGACATATACACCGGGGAGCTGTTTTTT. Translating it yields CASSQRDIYTGELFF.

The chain combines TRBV10-3 with TRBJ2-1, with 7 bases aligning to TRBD2. Trimming removed 7 bases from V and 6 bases from J; junction bases left unmatched: 6. CDR1 is ENHRY, CDR2 SYGVKD, per germline. This CDR3 is built from 13 residues. The DNA of the CDR3 is TGTGCCATCACGGCGGGAGAAGGCAATGAGCAGTTCTTC. It yields the protein CAITAGEGNEQFF.

This chain uses TRBV15 with TRBJ1-3, with D perhaps matching TRBD1 (6 bases). Germline CDR1 is LNHNV and CDR2 is YYDKDF (reference sequence). The CDR3 sequence is 15 residues long. Trimming left V 0 bases short and J 3 bases short, with 9 bases between. The CDR3 region has the DNA TGTGCCACCAGCAGAGATCCAGGGGATGGAAACACCATATATTTT. It specifies CATSRDPGDGNTIYF.

The chain carries TRBV19 and TRBJ1-6, with D perhaps TRBD1 (5 bases). From germline, CDR1 is LNHDA and CDR2 SQIVND (reference sequence). Trimming pared 2 bases from V and 8 bases from J, leaving 7 bases between. This CDR3 is built from 13 residues. Written as DNA, the CDR3 is TGTGCCAGTAGTATACGGGGGGATTCACCCCTCCACTTT. Its translation: CASSIRGDSPLHF.

V usage is TRBV30 and J usage is TRBJ1-1, with a weak D call TRBD1 (5 bases). Germline assignment: CDR1 GTSNPN and CDR2 SVGIG (reference sequence). Between the trimmed V and J ends, which lost 7 bases and 0 bases, there was a span of 12 bases. CDR3 size: 13 residues. CDR3 in amino acids: CASGYGMNTEAFF. For the CDR3, the DNA is TGTGCCTCAGGGTATGGTATGAACACTGAAGCTTTCTTT.

This clone came up a few times. The rearrangement uses TRBV7-2 and TRBJ2-5; D might be TRBD2 (7 bases). Germline V gene sequence: CDR1 SGHTA, CDR2 FQGNSA. The V and J ends lost 0 bases and 5 bases respectively, with 10 bases between them. This CDR3 has 14 amino acids. The DNA of the CDR3 is TGTGCCAGCAGCTTAGCGGGGGGGCCGGAGACCCAGTACTTC. Amino acid sequence: CASSLAGGPETQYF.

The V and J genes are TRBV7-3 and TRBJ1-1; 7 nucleotides match TRBD1. The J segment lost 3 bases and the V segment lost 5 bases, leaving 9 bases of the junction unmatched. The CDR3 is 15 amino acids. Germline V gives CDR1 SGHTA, CDR2 FQGTGA. The CDR3 reads CASSQRGGRDTEAFF. The CDR3 nucleotides read TGTGCCAGCAGCCAAAGAGGGGGCCGGGACACTGAAGCTTTCTTT.

V is TRBV11-2 and J is TRBJ1-1; D is possibly TRBD1 (5 bases). Looked up from germline, CDR1 is SGHAT and CDR2 is FQNNGV. V was pared by 2 bases and J by 1 base, with 5 bases between. The CDR3 is made up of 13 amino acids. In DNA form, the CDR3 reads TGTGCCAGCAGCTTAAGGGGGAACACTGAAGCTTTCTTT. As protein: CASSLRGNTEAFF.

The V call is TRBV27, the J call TRBJ1-5, with TRBD1 identical over 9 bases. This CDR3 comprises 13 residues. Germline V gene sequence: CDR1 MNHEY, CDR2 SMNVEV (reference sequence). V was pared by 6 bases and J by 5 bases, with 2 bases of the junction left unmatched. The CDR3 is CASRGQGDQPQHF. CDR3 nucleotide sequence: TGTGCCAGCAGGGGACAGGGAGATCAGCCCCAGCATTTT.

This clone was detected only once. V is TRBV12-3 or TRBV12-4 and J is TRBJ1-2; maybe TRBD1 (5 bases). V dropped 2 bases and J dropped 7 bases, with 8 bases sitting between them. The CDR3 is made up of 12 amino acids. CDR3 DNA sequence: TGTGCCAGCAGTTTACCAGGGTCTGGCTACACCTTC. It codes for CASSLPGSGYTF.

About this clone itself: Germline is not matched at one junction end, which may reflect a read error. The gene calls are TRBV23-1 and TRBJ2-3; D unclear. TRBV23-1 is an ORF; its function is uncertain. The CDR3 has 15 amino acids. The CDR3 spells CANSLGRRFTDTQYF. The CDR3 bases are TGCGCCAACAGTCTGGGCCGTCGCTTTACAGATACGCAGTATTTT.

The V and J genes are TRBV21-1 and TRBJ2-7; the DNA was not compared with TRBD1, the D call given in the table. TRBV21-1 has pseudogene status. This CDR3 has 20 residues. CDR3 bases: TGTGCCAGCAGCAACTCTATTAGCCCCGGGACAGGGGGCGAATCCTACGAGCAGTACTTC. Translation gives CASSNSISPGTGGESYEQYF.

V gene TRBV15 combines with J gene TRBJ2-1; 13 bases match TRBD2. CDR1 and CDR2 (germline): LNHNV, YYDKDF (reference sequence). Trimming removed 1 base from V and 4 bases from J; junction bases left unmatched: 1. This CDR3 contains 16 residues. As DNA, the CDR3 is TGTGCCACCAGCAGAGGGACTAGCGGGGGATACAATGAGCAGTTCTTC. Residues: CATSRGTSGGYNEQFF.

The chain carries TRBV24-1 and TRBJ2-7; D might be TRBD1 (5 bases). There are 12 residues in the CDR3. V lost 5 bases and J 7 bases, leaving 11 bases between the germline ends. Looked up from germline, CDR1 is KGHDR and CDR2 is SFDVKD. In DNA form, the CDR3 reads TGTGCCACCAGTGCCAGGGTCGAAGAGCAGTACTTC. Amino acid sequence: CATSARVEEQYF.

This chain uses TRBV15 with TRBJ2-7; D is perhaps TRBD1 (5 bases). From germline, CDR1 is LNHNV and CDR2 YYDKDF (reference sequence). Trimming shortened V by 0 bases and J by 4 bases, and 10 bases separated the two germline ends. There are 14 residues in the CDR3. The CDR3 region has the DNA TGTGCCACCAGCAGAGATAGGGGTCCGTACGAGCAGTACTTC. This gives the protein CATSRDRGPYEQYF.

The chain recombines TRBV3-1 (or the pseudogene TRBV3-2) with TRBJ2-5, with 8 bases lining up with TRBD1. The CDR3 runs to 14 residues. CDR1 is LGHDT and CDR2 is YNNKEL in the germline V gene (reference sequence). V trimming: 4 bases; J trimming: 3 bases; junction bases outside the gene matches: 4. The CDR3 reads CASSPTGAEETQYF. CDR3 DNA: TGTGCCAGCAGCCCGACAGGGGCCGAAGAGACCCAGTACTTC.

The chain joins TRBV5-5 to TRBJ2-5, with 12 bases fitting TRBD2. In germline, CDR1 is SGHKS, CDR2 YYEKEE (reference sequence). With V trimmed by 0 bases and J by 2 bases, 11 bases remained unmatched. The CDR3 is 19 amino acids. CDR3 in amino acids: CASSLAGVGLAGKQETQYF. In DNA, the CDR3 is TGTGCCAGCAGCTTGGCAGGGGTCGGACTAGCGGGGAAACAAGAGACCCAGTACTTC.

The CDR3 nucleotides are TGTGCCAGCAGCCGTCAGGGGTATAATTCACCCCTCCACTTT. Its translation is CASSRQGYNSPLHF. The chain links TRBV6-5 to TRBJ1-6, with D possibly TRBD1 on 6 matching bases. The CDR3 totals 14 residues. Germline values: CDR1 MNHEY, CDR2 SVGAGI. V lost 6 bases to trimming and J lost 4 bases, with 10 bases between them.

This clone was seen once. This sequence joins TRBV6-5 and TRBJ1-2; D not resolved. Germline V CDR1 and CDR2: MNHEY, SVGAGI. V lost 9 bases and J lost 4, with 15 bases in between. The CDR3 is 13 amino acids. In nucleotides, the CDR3 is TGTGCCAGTGAGCGGGGTTCTACCTATGGCTACACCTTC. This gives the protein CASERGSTYGYTF.